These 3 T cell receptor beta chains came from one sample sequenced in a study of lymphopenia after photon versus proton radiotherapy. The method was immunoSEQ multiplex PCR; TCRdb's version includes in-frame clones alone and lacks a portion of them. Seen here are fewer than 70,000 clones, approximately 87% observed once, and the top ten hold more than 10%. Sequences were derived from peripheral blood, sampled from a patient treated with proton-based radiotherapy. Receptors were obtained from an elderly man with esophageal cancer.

In DNA, the CDR3 is TGTGCCAGCAGCTTAGTTGGGGTTGATTCACCCCTCCACTTT. Its protein product is CASSLVGVDSPLHF. The chain couples TRBV7-2 to TRBJ1-6, with D unclear. The V gene's germline CDR1 is SGHTA and CDR2 FQGNSA. Trimming pared 1 base from V and 8 bases from J, leaving 9 bases between. The CDR3 runs to 14 residues.

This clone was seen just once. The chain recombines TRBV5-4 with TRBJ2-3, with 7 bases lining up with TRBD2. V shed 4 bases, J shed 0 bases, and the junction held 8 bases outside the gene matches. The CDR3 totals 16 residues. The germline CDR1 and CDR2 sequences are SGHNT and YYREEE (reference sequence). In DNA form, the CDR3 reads TGTGCCAGCAGCCCTGCGGGACTATTAAGCACAGATACGCAGTATTTT. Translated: CASSPAGLLSTDTQYF.

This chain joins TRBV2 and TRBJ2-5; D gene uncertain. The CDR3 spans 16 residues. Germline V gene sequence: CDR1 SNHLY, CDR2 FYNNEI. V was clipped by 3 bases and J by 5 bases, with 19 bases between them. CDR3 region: CASSDGRQTLRETQYF. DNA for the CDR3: TGTGCCAGCAGTGACGGGCGGCAGACCCTCCGGGAGACCCAGTACTTC.